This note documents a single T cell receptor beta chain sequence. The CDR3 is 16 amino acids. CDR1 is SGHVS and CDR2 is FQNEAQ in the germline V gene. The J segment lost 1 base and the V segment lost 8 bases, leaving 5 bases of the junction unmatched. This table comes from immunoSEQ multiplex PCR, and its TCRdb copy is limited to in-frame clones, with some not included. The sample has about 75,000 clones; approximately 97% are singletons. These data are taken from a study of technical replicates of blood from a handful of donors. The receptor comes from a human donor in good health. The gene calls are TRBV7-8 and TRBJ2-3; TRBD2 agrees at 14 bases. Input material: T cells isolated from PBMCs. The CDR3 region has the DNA TGTGCCAGCGGGACTAGCGGGAGCTCTGGCACAGATACGCAGTATTTT. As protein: CASGTSGSSGTDTQYF.